These 24 T cell receptor beta chains were sequenced from one sample in a study of Ad26.COV2.S vaccination and SARS-CoV-2 variants. The treatment was: some 20 received Ad26.COV2.S at low or high dose, single or two shots; about five received placebo; per-sample allocation not given. Samples were taken on day 63 after the first vaccine or placebo injection. The repertoire was sequenced with immunoSEQ multiplex PCR; TCRdb's copy has only in-frame clones and lacks some. The top ten clones hold approximately 1.9% of a sample with about 400,000 clones, over 75% of them seen once. The source was peripheral blood, collected in a trial of Ad26.COV2.S vaccine versus placebo. The receptors were sampled from a person between 18 and 60 years old who received the Ad26.COV2.S COVID-19 vaccine or a placebo.

This sequence joins TRBV15 and TRBJ2-3; maybe TRBD2 (6 bases). Germline loops: CDR1 LNHNV, CDR2 YYDKDF (reference sequence). The germline V and J ends were trimmed by 0 bases and 1 base, with 11 bases remaining between them. This CDR3 comprises 16 residues. The CDR3 spells CATSRDGGVGTDTQYF. Here the CDR3 DNA reads TGTGCCACCAGCAGAGATGGCGGGGTTGGCACAGATACGCAGTATTTT.

The gene calls are TRBV11-1 and TRBJ2-5; 7 bases map to TRBD2. This CDR3 is 15 amino acids long. CDR1 is SGHAT, CDR2 FQDESV, per germline (reference sequence). Trimming took 5 bases from V and 5 from J; bases not matched to a gene: 11. The CDR3 spells CASSPPGRRGETQYF. CDR3 bases: TGTGCCAGCAGCCCGCCGGGGAGGCGGGGGGAGACCCAGTACTTC.

The rearrangement uses TRBV5-4 and TRBJ2-2; 7 nucleotides align to TRBD2. CDR1 and CDR2 from the germline V gene are SGHNT and YYREEE (reference sequence). CDR3 length: 17 residues. V dropped 4 bases and J dropped 3; count of bases not matched to a gene: 12. This chain's CDR3 is CASSPGGGRADTGELFF. The CDR3 region has the DNA TGTGCCAGCAGCCCTGGTGGGGGGAGGGCGGACACCGGGGAGCTGTTTTTT.

V and J are TRBV15 and TRBJ1-2; unclear D gene. Germline CDR1 and CDR2: LNHNV and YYDKDF (reference sequence). Trimming cost V 0 bases and J 0 bases, with 2 bases left between them. The CDR3 has 13 amino acids. DNA of the CDR3: TGTGCCACCAGCAGAGATTCTAACTATGGCTACACCTTC. This translates into CATSRDSNYGYTF.

This clone came up a few times. The J gene is TRBJ2-2, the V gene TRBV9; TRBD1 might be the D (6 bases). CDR1 and CDR2 (germline): SGDLS, YYNGEE. The CDR3 has 16 amino acids. Trimming cost V 2 bases and J 5 bases, with 16 bases left between them. CDR3 region: CASSVGAQGPTGELFF. The CDR3 DNA follows: TGTGCCAGCAGCGTGGGGGCGCAGGGACCAACCGGGGAGCTGTTTTTT.

This rearrangement joins TRBV15 to TRBJ2-1; no clear D. The CDR3 consists of 12 residues. CDR1 and CDR2 from the germline V gene are LNHNV and YYDKDF (reference sequence). Trimming shortened V by 3 bases and J by 7 bases, and 7 bases separated the two germline ends. The CDR3 reads CATSSNLNEQFF. DNA of the CDR3: TGTGCCACCAGCAGTAACTTGAATGAGCAGTTCTTC.

The chain carries TRBV7-2 and TRBJ1-6, with D unresolved. This CDR3 has 14 residues. Germline loops: CDR1 SGHTA, CDR2 FQGNSA. V lost 5 bases, J lost 2 bases, and 7 bases lay in between. CDR3 nucleotides: TGTGCCAGCAGCCCCCGAGCCTATAATTCACCCCTCCACTTT. This translates into CASSPRAYNSPLHF. Complete variable domain (other parts from reference TRBV7-2 and TRBJ1-6): GAGVSQSPSNKVTEKGKDVELRCDPISGHTALYWYRQSLGQGLEFLIYFQGNSAPDKSGLPSDRFSAERTGGSVSTLTIQRTQQEDSAVYLCASSPRAYNSPLHFGNGTRLTVT.

V is TRBV29-1 and J is TRBJ2-2; a weak D match, TRBD1 (6 bases). Germline V CDR1 and CDR2: SQVTM, ANQGSEA. The CDR3 is made up of 16 amino acids. Trimming removed 4 bases at V and 2 bases at J, with 17 bases between. CDR3 coding DNA: TGCAGCGTTGCTCAAGTACAGGGTTTTAACACCGGGGAGCTGTTTTTT. This encodes CSVAQVQGFNTGELFF.

The chain links TRBV4-3 to TRBJ2-1, with D tentatively TRBD2 (6 bases). The germline V and J ends were trimmed by 3 bases and 7 bases, with 10 bases remaining between them. CDR1 and CDR2 from the germline V gene are LGHNA and YSLEER. The length of the CDR3 is 13 residues. The chain's CDR3 is CASSQEAGNEQFF. CDR3 nucleotide sequence: TGCGCCAGCAGCCAGGAAGCGGGTAATGAGCAGTTCTTC.

V usage is TRBV28 and J usage is TRBJ2-7; D ambiguous. Germline V gene data show CDR1 as MDHEN and CDR2 as SYDVKM. Deletions cut 5 bases from V and 2 bases from J, with 16 bases between. This CDR3 is built from 15 residues. The CDR3 DNA sequence: TGTGCCAGCAGTGCGCCGGGTAGTGAGGCCTACGAGCAGTACTTC. Translation: CASSAPGSEAYEQYF.

The rearrangement links TRBV30 to TRBJ1-1; TRBD1 might be the D (5 bases). CDR1 and CDR2 from the germline V gene are GTSNPN and SVGIG (reference sequence). This CDR3 spans 13 amino acids. Trimming stripped 1 base from V and 3 bases from J, with 9 bases between. CDR3 coding DNA: TGTGCCTGGAGTGCTAGGGGCGACACTGAAGCTTTCTTT. Its protein is CAWSARGDTEAFF. The whole variable domain, filled in from reference TRBV30 and TRBJ1-1, reads SQTIHQWPATLVQPVGSPLSLECTVEGTSNPNLYWYRQAAGRGLQLLFYSVGIGQISSEVPQNLSASRPQDRQFILSSKKLLLSDSGFYLCAWSARGDTEAFFGQGTRLTVV.

The chain links TRBV18 to TRBJ2-7; D remains unclear. Per the germline V gene, CDR1 is KGHSH and CDR2 is LQKENI. CDR3 length: 14 amino acids. V lost 1 base and J lost 0, with 7 bases in between. CDR3: CASSPRMGSYEQYF. The CDR3 DNA is TGTGCCAGCTCACCACGGATGGGCTCCTACGAGCAGTACTTC.

The chain has TRBV2 and TRBJ2-3; TRBD2 agrees at 11 bases. The CDR3 is made up of 15 amino acids. CDR1 and CDR2 from the germline V gene are SNHLY and FYNNEI. V lost 5 bases, J lost 2 bases, and 3 bases stayed unmatched. CDR3: CASSSSGRITDTQYF. The CDR3 nucleotides read TGTGCCAGCAGTTCTAGCGGGAGGATCACAGATACGCAGTATTTT.

This clone was observed a single time. V and J are TRBV5-6 and TRBJ2-1, with D perhaps being TRBD1 or TRBD2 (5 bases each). There are 18 residues in the CDR3. Trimming took 5 bases from V and 0 from J, leaving 21 bases between them. Germline CDR1 and CDR2: SGHDT and YYEEEE. CDR3: CASRSRAGDPYSYNEQFF. The CDR3 nucleotides are TGTGCCAGCAGGTCGCGGGCTGGGGACCCATACTCCTACAATGAGCAGTTCTTC.

The sample holds a few counts of this clone. The genes are TRBV7-2 and TRBJ1-6; D is uncertain. The V end was cut by 1 base, the J end by 7 bases, with 11 bases between. Looked up from germline, CDR1 is SGHTA and CDR2 is FQGNSA. The CDR3 loop spans 15 amino acids. CDR3 amino acids: CASSLGAGRNSPLHF. CDR3 coding DNA: TGTGCCAGCAGCTTAGGCGCTGGACGAAATTCACCCCTCCACTTT.

The chain uses TRBV3-1 (or the pseudogene TRBV3-2) and TRBJ2-1; the match to TRBD2 covers 8 bases. V lost 4 bases, J lost 7 bases, and 0 bases stayed unmatched. Germline CDR1 LGHDT, CDR2 YNNKEL (reference sequence). This CDR3 comprises 12 residues. The DNA for the CDR3 is TGTGCCAGCAGCCGACTAGCGAATGAGCAGTTCTTC. This codes for CASSRLANEQFF.

J is TRBJ1-1 and V is TRBV11-2; D remains ambiguous. Germline V gives CDR1 SGHAT, CDR2 FQNNGV. Trimming cost V 0 bases and J 6 bases, with 8 bases left between them. The CDR3 consists of 13 residues. CDR3: CASSLDYAAEAFF. The DNA for the CDR3 is TGTGCCAGCAGCTTAGATTATGCAGCTGAAGCTTTCTTT.

Comments on this clone: This sample includes further DNA sequences coding for the same CDR3. This chain connects TRBV5-1 to TRBJ2-1, with TRBD1 identical over 8 bases. CDR3 length: 13 residues. The V and J ends lost 4 bases and 5 bases, in that order; junction bases with no gene match: 2. CDR1 and CDR2 (germline): SGHRS, YFSETQ. CDR3 sequence: CASSLDRDNEQFF. The CDR3 bases are TGCGCCAGCAGCCTGGACAGGGACAATGAGCAGTTCTTC. Looking up the rest from reference TRBV5-1 and TRBJ2-1 gives the full variable domain: KAGVTQTPRYLIKTRGQQVTLSCSPISGHRSVSWYQQTPGQGLQFLFEYFSETQRNKGNFPGRFSGRQFSNSRSEMNVSTLELGDSALYLCASSLDRDNEQFFGPGTRLTVL.

The chain carries TRBV9 and TRBJ2-7; 10 bases are a match to TRBD2. The junction had 11 bases not matched to a gene; V was cut back by 0 bases and J by 5 bases. Germline CDR1 is SGDLS and CDR2 is YYNGEE. The CDR3 has 17 residues. The CDR3 DNA reads as TGTGCCAGCAGCGTAGATCCTAGCGGGGGACCTGTGGACGAGCAGTACTTC. It encodes CASSVDPSGGPVDEQYF.

This clone was found once. This chain uses TRBV2 with TRBJ1-6; 10 bases are shared with TRBD1. With V trimmed by 0 bases and J by 7 bases, 3 bases remained unmatched. CDR3 length: 16 amino acids. CDR1 is SNHLY and CDR2 is FYNNEI in the germline V gene. CDR3 sequence (DNA): TGTGCCAGCAGTGAAGCCAGGACAGGGGGAAATTCACCCCTCCACTTT. Protein: CASSEARTGGNSPLHF. The full variable domain, its missing parts supplied by reference TRBV2 and TRBJ1-6, is EPEVTQTPSHQVTQMGQEVILRCVPISNHLYFYWYRQILGQKVEFLVSFYNNEISEKSEIFDDQFSVERPDGSNFTLKIRSTKLEDSAMYFCASSEARTGGNSPLHFGNGTRLTVT.

The chain joins TRBV25-1 to TRBJ2-2, with D perhaps matching TRBD1 (6 bases). CDR1 MGHDK and CDR2 SYGVNS come from the germline V gene. The V end lost 3 bases, the J end lost 5 bases, and 13 bases lay between the germline ends. This CDR3 comprises 15 residues. The CDR3 coding sequence is TGTGCCAGCAGTGATCGTCCAGGGGATACCGGGGAGCTGTTTTTT. Translating it yields CASSDRPGDTGELFF.

The chain employs TRBV25-1 and TRBJ2-7, with D uncertain. CDR3 length equals 11 residues. Germline V lookup: CDR1 MGHDK, CDR2 SYGVNS. Between the trimmed V and J ends, which lost 3 bases and 12 bases, there was a span of 12 bases. The CDR3 is CASSDSAILYF. Here the CDR3 DNA reads TGTGCCAGCAGTGATTCAGCTATCTTGTACTTC.

The chain links TRBV6-5 to TRBJ1-2, with 7 bases fitting TRBD1. V lost 10 bases to trimming and J lost 5 bases; unmatched junction nucleotides: 7. Per germline, CDR1 MNHEY and CDR2 SVGAGI. CDR3 size: 12 residues. The CDR3 DNA is TGTGCCACCCTGGACAGGCCGTATGGCTACACCTTC. Protein: CATLDRPYGYTF.

J is TRBJ1-2 and V is TRBV27; 8 bases are a match to TRBD1. The CDR3 is made up of 15 amino acids. Germline V gene data show CDR1 as MNHEY and CDR2 as SMNVEV (reference sequence). J lost 8 bases, V lost 5 bases, and 13 bases had no gene match. CDR3 in amino acids: CASSPQAGTGGGYTF. In DNA, the CDR3 is TGTGCCAGCAGTCCCCAAGCCGGGACAGGAGGGGGCTACACCTTC.